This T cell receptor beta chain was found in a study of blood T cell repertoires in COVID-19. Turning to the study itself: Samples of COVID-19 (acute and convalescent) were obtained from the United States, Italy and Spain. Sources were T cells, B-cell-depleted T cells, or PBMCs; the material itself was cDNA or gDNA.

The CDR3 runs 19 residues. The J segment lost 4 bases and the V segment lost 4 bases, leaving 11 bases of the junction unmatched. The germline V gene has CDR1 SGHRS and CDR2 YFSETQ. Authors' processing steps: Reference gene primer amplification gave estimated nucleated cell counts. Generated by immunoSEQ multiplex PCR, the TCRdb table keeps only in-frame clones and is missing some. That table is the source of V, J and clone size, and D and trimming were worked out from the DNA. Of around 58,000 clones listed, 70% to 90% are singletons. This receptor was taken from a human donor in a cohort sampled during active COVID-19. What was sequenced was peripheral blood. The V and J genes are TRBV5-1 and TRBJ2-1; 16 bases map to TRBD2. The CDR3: CASSVPGTSGGAVYNEQFF. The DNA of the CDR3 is TGCGCCAGCAGCGTCCCCGGGACTAGCGGGGGGGCCGTGTACAATGAGCAGTTCTTC. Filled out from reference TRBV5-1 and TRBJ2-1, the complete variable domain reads KAGVTQTPRYLIKTRGQQVTLSCSPISGHRSVSWYQQTPGQGLQFLFEYFSETQRNKGNFPGRFSGRQFSNSRSEMNVSTLELGDSALYLCASSVPGTSGGAVYNEQFFGPGTRLTVL.